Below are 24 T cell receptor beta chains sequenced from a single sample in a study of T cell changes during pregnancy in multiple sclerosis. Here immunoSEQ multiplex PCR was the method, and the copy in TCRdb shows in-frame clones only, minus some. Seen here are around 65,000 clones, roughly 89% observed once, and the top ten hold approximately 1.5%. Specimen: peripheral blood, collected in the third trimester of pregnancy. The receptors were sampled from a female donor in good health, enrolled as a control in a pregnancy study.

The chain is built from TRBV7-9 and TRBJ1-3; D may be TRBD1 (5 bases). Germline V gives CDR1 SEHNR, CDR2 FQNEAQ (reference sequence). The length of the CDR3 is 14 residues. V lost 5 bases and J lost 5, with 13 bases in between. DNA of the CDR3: TGTGCCAGCAGCCCGACAGCGACGAGAAACACCATATATTTT. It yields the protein CASSPTATRNTIYF. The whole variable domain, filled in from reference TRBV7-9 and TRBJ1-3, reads DTGVSQNPRHKITKRGQNVTFRCDPISEHNRLYWYRQTLGQGPEFLTYFQNEAQLEKSRLLSDRFSAERPKGSFSTLEIQRTEQGDSAMYLCASSPTATRNTIYFGEGSWLTVV.

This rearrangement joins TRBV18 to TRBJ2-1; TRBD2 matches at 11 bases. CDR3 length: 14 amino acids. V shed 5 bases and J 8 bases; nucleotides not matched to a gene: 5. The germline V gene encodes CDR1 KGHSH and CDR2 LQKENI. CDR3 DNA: TGTGCCAGCTCATCACTAGCGGGGGCCGATGAGCAGTTCTTC. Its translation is CASSSLAGADEQFF.

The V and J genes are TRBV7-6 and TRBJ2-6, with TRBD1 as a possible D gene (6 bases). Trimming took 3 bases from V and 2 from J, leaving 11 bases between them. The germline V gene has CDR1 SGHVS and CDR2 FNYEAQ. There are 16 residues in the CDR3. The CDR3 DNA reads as TGTGCCAGCAGCTTCGGTTCAGGGGCTGGGGCCAACGTCCTGACTTTC. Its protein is CASSFGSGAGANVLTF.

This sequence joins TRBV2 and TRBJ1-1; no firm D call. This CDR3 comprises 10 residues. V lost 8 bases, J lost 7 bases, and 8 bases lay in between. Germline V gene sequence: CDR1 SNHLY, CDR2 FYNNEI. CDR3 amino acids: CASPRGEAFF. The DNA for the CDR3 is TGTGCCAGCCCACGGGGTGAAGCTTTCTTT.

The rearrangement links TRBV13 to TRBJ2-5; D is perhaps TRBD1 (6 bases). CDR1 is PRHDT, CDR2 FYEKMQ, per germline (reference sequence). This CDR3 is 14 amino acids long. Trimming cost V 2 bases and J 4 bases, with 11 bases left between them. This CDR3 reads CASSLRQVGETQYF. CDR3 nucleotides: TGTGCCAGCAGCTTACGACAGGTGGGAGAGACCCAGTACTTC.

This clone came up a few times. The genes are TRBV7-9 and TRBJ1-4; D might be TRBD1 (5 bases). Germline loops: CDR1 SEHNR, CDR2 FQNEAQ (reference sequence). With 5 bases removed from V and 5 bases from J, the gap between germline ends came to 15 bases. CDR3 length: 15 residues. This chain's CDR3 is CASSHRRTQNEKLFF. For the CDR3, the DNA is TGTGCCAGCAGCCACCGACGGACACAGAATGAAAAACTGTTTTTT.

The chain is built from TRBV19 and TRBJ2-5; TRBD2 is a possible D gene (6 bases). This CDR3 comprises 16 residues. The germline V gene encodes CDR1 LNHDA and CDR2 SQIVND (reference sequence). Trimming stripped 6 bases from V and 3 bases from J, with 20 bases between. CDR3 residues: CASRPLTGDVKETQYF. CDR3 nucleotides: TGTGCCAGTAGACCCCTGACGGGGGACGTGAAAGAGACCCAGTACTTC.

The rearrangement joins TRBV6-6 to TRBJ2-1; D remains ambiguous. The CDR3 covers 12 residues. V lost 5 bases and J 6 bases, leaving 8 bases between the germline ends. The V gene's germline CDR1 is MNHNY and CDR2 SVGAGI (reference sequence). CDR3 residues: CASSIPGNEQFF. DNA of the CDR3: TGTGCCAGCAGTATACCAGGCAATGAGCAGTTCTTC.

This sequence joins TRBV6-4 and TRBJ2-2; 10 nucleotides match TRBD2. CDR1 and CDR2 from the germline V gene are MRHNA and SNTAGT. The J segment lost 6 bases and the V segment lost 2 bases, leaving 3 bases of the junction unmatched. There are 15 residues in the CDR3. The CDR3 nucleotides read TGTGCCAGCAGTGACCCTAGCGGGGGCCCCGGGGAGCTGTTTTTT. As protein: CASSDPSGGPGELFF.

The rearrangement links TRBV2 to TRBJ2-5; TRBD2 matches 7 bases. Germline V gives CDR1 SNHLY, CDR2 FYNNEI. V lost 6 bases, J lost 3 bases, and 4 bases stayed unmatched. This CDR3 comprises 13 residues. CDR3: CASRWEGEETQYF. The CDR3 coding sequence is TGTGCCAGCAGGTGGGAGGGCGAAGAGACCCAGTACTTC.

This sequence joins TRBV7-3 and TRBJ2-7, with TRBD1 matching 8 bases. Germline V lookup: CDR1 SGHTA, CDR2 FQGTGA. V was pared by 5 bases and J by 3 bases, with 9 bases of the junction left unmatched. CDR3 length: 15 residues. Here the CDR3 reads CASSPAGGPLYEQYF. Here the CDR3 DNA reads TGTGCCAGCAGCCCCGCAGGGGGCCCCCTCTACGAGCAGTACTTC.

Here the CDR3 DNA reads TGTGCCAGCGCCCCAAAAGGAACAGGGCGGATCGGGGCCGGGGAGCTGTTTTTT. Its protein is CASAPKGTGRIGAGELFF. The V and J genes are TRBV6-4 and TRBJ2-2; TRBD1 might be the D (6 bases). The V end was cut by 8 bases, the J end by 6 bases, with 28 bases between. The CDR3 is 18 amino acids. CDR1 and CDR2 (germline): MRHNA, SNTAGT.

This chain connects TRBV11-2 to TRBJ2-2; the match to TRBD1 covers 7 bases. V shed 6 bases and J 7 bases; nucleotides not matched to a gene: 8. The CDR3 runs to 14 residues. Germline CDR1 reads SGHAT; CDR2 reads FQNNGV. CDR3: CASRVDRADGELFF. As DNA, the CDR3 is TGTGCCAGCAGAGTCGACAGGGCGGACGGGGAGCTGTTTTTT. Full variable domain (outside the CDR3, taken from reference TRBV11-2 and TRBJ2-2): EAGVAQSPRYKIIEKRQSVAFWCNPISGHATLYWYQQILGQGPKLLIQFQNNGVVDDSQLPKDRFSAERLKGVDSTLKIQPAKLEDSAVYLCASRVDRADGELFFGEGSRLTVL.

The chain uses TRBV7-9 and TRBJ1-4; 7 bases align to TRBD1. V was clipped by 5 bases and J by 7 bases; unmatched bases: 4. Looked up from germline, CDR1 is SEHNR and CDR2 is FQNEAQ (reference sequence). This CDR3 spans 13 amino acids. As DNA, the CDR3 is TGTGCCAGCAGCCCGGGACAGAGTGAAAAACTGTTTTTT. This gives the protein CASSPGQSEKLFF.

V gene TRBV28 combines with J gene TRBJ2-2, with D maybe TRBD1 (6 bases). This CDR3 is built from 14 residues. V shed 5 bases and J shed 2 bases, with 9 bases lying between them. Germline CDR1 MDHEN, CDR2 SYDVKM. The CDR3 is CASSPDRNTGELFF. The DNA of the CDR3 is TGTGCCAGCAGTCCGGACAGAAACACCGGGGAGCTGTTTTTT.

CDR3 sequence: CASSSIGQVPDGYTF. For the CDR3, the DNA is TGTGCCAGCAGTTCAATTGGACAGGTGCCCGATGGCTACACCTTC. This chain links TRBV28 with TRBJ1-2; TRBD1 matches at 7 bases. Germline loops: CDR1 MDHEN, CDR2 SYDVKM. V gave up 4 bases and J gave up 6 bases; unmatched junction bases: 11. CDR3 size: 15 residues.

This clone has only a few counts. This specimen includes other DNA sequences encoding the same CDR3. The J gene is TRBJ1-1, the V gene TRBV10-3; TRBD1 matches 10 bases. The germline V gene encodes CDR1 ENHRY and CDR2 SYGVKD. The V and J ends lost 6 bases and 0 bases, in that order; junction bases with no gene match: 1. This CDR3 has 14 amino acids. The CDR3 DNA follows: TGTGCCATCAGGGGACAGGGGATGAACACTGAAGCTTTCTTT. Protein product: CAIRGQGMNTEAFF.

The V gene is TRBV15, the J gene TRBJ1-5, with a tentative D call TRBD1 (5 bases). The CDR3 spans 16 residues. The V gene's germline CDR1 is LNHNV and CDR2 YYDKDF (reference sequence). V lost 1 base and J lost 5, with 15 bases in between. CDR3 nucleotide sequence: TGTGCCACCAGCAGAGGGGGACGGGGGGACCATCAGCCCCAGCATTTT. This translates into CATSRGGRGDHQPQHF.

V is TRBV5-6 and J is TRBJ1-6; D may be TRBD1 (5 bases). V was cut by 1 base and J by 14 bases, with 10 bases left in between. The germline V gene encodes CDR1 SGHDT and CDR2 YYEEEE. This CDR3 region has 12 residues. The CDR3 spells CASSLSRAALHF. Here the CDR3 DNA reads TGTGCCAGCAGCTTGAGCAGGGCGGCCCTCCACTTT.

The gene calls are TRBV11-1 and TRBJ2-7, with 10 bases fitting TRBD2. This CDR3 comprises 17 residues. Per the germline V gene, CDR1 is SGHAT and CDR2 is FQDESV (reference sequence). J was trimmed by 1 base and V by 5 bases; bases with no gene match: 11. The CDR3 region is CASSALGSGLASYEQYF. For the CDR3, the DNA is TGTGCCAGCAGCGCCTTAGGCTCGGGACTAGCGTCCTACGAGCAGTACTTC.

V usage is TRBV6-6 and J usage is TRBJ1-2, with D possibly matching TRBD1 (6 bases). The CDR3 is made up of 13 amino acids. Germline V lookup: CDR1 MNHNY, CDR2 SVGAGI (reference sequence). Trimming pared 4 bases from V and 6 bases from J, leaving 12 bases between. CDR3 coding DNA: TGTGCCAGCAGTTCCCGGACAGAAAATGGCTACACCTTC. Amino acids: CASSSRTENGYTF.

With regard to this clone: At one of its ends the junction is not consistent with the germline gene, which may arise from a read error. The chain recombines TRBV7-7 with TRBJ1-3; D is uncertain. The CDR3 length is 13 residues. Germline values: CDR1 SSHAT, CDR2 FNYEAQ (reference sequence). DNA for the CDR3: TGTGCTAGCAGCTCCTCATTGCAGGACACCATATATTTT. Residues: CASSSSLQDTIYF.

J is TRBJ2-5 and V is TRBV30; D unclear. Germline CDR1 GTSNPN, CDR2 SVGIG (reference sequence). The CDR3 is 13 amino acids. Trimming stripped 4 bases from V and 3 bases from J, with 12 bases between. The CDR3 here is CAWTPPGKETQYF. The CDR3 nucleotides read TGTGCCTGGACCCCCCCAGGCAAAGAGACCCAGTACTTC.

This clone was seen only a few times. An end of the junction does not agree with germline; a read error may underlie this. The CDR3 protein is CASGDMPALNF. In DNA form, the CDR3 reads TGCGCCAGCGGGGACATGCCGGCCCTGAACTTC. This sequence joins TRBV5-1 and TRBJ2-7; weak D call: TRBD1 (6 bases). This CDR3 is built from 11 residues. Germline-derived CDR1 and CDR2 are SGHRS and YFSETQ.